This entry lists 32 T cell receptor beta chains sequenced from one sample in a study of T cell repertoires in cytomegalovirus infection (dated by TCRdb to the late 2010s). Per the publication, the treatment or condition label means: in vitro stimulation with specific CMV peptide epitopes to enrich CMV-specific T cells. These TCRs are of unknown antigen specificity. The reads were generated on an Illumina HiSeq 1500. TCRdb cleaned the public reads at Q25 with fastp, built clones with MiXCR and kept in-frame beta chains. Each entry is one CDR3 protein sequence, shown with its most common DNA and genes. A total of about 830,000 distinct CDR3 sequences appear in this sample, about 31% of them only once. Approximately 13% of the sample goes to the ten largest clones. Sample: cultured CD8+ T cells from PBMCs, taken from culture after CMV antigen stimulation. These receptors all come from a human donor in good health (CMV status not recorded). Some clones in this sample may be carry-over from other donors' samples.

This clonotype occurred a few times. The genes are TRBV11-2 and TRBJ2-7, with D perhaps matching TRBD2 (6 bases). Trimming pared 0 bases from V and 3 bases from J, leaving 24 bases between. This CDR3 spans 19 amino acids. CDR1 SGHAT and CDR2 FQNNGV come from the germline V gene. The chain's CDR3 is CASSLEKRAVLVENYEQYF. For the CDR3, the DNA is TGTGCCAGCAGCTTAGAGAAGCGGGCCGTCCTAGTCGAGAACTACGAGCAGTACTTC.

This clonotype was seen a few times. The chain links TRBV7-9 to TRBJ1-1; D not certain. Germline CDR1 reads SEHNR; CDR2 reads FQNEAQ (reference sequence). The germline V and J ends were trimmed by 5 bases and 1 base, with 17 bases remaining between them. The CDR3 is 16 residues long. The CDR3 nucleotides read TGTGCCAGCAGCCCAGCGGGCGGGCCTGGGAACACTGAAGCTTTCTTT. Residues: CASSPAGGPGNTEAFF.

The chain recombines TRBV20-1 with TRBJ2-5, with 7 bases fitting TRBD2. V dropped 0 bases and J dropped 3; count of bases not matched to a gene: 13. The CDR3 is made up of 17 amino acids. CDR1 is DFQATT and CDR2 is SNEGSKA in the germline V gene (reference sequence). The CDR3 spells CSARDLRGGRVEETQYF. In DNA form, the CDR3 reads TGCAGTGCTAGAGATCTCAGAGGAGGGAGGGTCGAAGAGACCCAGTACTTC.

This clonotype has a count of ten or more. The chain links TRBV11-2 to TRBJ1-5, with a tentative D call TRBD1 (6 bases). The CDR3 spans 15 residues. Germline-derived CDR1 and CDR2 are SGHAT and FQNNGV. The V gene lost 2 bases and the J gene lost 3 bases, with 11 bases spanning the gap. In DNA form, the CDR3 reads TGTGCCAGCAGCTTAACAGGGAGCGCCAATCAGCCCCAGCATTTT. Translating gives CASSLTGSANQPQHF.

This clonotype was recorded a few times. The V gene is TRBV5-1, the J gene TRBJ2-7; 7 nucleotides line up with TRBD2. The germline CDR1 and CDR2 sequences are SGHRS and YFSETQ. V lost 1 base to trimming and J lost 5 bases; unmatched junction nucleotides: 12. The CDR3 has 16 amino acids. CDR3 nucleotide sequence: TGCGCCAGCAGCTTGTATCGGGAGGACGGTTTCGACGAGCAGTACTTC. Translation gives CASSLYREDGFDEQYF.

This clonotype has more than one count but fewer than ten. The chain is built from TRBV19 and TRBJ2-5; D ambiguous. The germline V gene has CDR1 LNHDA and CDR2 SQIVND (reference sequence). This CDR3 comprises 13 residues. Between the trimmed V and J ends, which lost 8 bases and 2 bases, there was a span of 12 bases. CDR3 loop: CASRLRSQETQYF. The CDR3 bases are TGTGCCAGTCGCCTAAGGAGTCAAGAGACCCAGTACTTC.

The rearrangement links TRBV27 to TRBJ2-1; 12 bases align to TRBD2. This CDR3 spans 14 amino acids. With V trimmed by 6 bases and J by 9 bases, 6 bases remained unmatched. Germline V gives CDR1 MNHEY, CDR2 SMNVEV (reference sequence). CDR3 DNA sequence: TGTGCCAGCAGACTAGCGGGGGGAGCTGGTGAGCAGTTCTTC. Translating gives CASRLAGGAGEQFF.

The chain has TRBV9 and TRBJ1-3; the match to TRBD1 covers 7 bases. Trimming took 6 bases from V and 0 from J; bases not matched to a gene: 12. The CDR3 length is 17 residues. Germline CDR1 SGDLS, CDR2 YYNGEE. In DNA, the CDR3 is TGTGCCAGCACTACCTTTGCCGGACAGGCCTCTGGAAACACCATATATTTT. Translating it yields CASTTFAGQASGNTIYF.

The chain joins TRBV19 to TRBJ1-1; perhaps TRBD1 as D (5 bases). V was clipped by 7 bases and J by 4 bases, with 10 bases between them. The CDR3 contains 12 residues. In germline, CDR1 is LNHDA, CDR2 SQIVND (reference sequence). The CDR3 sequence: CASMGGGTEAFF. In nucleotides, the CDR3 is TGTGCCAGTATGGGGGGGGGCACTGAAGCTTTCTTT.

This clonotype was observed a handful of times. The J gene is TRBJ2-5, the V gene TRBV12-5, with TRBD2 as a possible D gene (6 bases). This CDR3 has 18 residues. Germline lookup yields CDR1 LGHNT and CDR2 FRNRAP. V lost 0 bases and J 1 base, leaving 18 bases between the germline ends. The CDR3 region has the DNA TGTGCTAGTGGTTTGGTACCTGTGGGGCGGGGACGCCAAGAGACCCAGTACTTC. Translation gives CASGLVPVGRGRQETQYF.

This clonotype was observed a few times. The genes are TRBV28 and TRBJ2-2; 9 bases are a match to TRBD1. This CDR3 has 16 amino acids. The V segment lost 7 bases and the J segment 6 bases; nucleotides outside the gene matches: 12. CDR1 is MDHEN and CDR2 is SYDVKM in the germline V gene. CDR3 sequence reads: CASTIVGQGFAGELFF. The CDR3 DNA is TGTGCCAGCACTATAGTGGGACAGGGTTTTGCCGGGGAGCTGTTTTTT.

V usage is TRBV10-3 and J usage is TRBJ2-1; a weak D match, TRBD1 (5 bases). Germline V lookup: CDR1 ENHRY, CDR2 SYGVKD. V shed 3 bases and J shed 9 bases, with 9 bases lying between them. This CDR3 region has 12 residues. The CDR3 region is CAISDPGFEQFF. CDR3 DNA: TGTGCCATCAGTGACCCAGGGTTTGAGCAGTTCTTC.

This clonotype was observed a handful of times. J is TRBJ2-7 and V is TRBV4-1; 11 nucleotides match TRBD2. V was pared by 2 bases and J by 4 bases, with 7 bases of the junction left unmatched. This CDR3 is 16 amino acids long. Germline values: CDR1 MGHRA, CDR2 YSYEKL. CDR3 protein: CASSQPTSGGSYEQYF. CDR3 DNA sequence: TGCGCCAGCAGCCAACCTACTAGCGGGGGTTCTTACGAGCAGTACTTC.

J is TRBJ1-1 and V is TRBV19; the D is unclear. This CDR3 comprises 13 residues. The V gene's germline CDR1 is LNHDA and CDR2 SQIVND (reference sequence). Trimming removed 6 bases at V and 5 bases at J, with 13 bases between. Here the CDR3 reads CASREGGLTEAFF. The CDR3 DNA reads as TGTGCCAGTAGAGAGGGCGGTCTGACTGAAGCTTTCTTT.

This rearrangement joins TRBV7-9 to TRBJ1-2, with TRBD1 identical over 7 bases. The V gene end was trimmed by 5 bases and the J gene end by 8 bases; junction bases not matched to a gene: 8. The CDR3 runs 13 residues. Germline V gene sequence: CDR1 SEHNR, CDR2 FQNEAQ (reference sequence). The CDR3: CASSPGQLFGYTF. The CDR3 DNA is TGTGCCAGCAGCCCGGGACAGCTTTTCGGCTACACCTTC.

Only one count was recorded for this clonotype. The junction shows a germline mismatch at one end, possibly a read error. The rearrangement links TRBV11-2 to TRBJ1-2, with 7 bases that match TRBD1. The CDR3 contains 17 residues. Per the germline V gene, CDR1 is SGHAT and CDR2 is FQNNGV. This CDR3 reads CASWGVTGAIDFYCYTF. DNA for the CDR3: TGTGCCAGCTGGGGTGTTACAGGGGCGATAGACTTCTATTGCTACACCTTC.

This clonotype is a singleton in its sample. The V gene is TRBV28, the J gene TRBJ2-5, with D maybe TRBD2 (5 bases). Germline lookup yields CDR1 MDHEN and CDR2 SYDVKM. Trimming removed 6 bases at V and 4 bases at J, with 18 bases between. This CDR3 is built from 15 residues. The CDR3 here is CASRSLGEFGETQYF. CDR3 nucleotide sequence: TGTGCCAGCAGATCCCTCGGGGAATTCGGAGAGACCCAGTACTTC. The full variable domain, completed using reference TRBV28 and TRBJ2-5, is DVKVTQSSRYLVKRTGEKVFLECVQDMDHENMFWYRQDPGLGLRLIYFSYDVKMKEKGDIPEGYSVSREKKERFSLILESASTNQTSMYLCASRSLGEFGETQYFGPGTRLLVL.

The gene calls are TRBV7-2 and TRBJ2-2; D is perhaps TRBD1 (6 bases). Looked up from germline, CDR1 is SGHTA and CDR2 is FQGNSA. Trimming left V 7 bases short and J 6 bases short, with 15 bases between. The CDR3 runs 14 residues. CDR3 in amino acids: CASNYNRDSGELFF. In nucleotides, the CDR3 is TGTGCCAGCAACTATAACAGGGATTCCGGGGAGCTGTTTTTT. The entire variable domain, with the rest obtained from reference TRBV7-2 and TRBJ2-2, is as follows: GAGVSQSPSNKVTEKGKDVELRCDPISGHTALYWYRQSLGQGLEFLIYFQGNSAPDKSGLPSDRFSAERTGGSVSTLTIQRTQQEDSAVYLCASNYNRDSGELFFGEGSRLTVL.

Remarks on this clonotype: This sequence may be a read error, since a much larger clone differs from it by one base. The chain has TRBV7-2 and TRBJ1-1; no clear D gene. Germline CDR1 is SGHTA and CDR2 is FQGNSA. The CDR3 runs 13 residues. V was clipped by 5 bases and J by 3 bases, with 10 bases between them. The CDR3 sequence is CASSRRMYTEAFF. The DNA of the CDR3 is TGTGCCAGCAGCCGACGGATGTACACTGAAGCTTTCTTT.

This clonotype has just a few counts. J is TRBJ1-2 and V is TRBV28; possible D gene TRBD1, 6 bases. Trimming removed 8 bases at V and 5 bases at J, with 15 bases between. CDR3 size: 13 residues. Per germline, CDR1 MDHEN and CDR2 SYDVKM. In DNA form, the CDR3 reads TGTGCCAGCGGAGGGGGAAATACGTATGGCTACACCTTC. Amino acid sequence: CASGGGNTYGYTF.

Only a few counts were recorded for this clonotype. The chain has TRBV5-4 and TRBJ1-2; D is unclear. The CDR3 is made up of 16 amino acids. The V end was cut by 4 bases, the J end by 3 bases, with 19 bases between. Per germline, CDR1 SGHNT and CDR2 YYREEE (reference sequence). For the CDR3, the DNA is TGTGCCAGCAGCCCGAGGGTTTGGCGCCCTGACTATGGCTACACCTTC. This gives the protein CASSPRVWRPDYGYTF.

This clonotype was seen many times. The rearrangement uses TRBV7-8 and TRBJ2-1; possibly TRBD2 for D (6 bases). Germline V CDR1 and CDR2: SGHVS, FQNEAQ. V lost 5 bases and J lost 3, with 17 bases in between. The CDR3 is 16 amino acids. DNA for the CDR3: TGTGCCAGCAGCCCGATTTCTGGCGGGGACTACAATGAGCAGTTCTTC. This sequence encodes CASSPISGGDYNEQFF.

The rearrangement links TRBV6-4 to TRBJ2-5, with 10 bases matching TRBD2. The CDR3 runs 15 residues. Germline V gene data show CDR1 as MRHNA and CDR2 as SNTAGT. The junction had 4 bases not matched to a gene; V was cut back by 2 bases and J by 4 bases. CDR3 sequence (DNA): TGTGCCAGCAGTGACAGGAGCGGGGGGGCAGAGACCCAGTACTTC. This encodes CASSDRSGGAETQYF.

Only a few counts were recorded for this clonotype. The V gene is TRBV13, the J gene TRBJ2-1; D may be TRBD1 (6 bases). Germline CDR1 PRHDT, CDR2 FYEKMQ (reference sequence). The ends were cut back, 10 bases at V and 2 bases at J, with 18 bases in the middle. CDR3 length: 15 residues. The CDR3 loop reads CATSQGLYPYNEQFF. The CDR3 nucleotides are TGTGCCACTTCCCAGGGGCTGTACCCCTACAATGAGCAGTTCTTC.

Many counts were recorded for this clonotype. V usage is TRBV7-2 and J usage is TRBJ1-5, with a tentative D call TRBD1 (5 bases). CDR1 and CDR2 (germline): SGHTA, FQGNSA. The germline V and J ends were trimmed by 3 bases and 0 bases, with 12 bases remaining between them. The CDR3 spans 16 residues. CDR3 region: CASSFQGTYSNQPQHF. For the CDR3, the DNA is TGTGCCAGCAGCTTCCAGGGTACCTATAGCAATCAGCCCCAGCATTTT.

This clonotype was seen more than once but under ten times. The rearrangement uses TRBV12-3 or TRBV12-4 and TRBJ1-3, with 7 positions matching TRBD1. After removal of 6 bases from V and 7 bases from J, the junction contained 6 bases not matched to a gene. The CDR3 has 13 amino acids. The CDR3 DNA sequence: TGTGCCAGCAGGCAGGGGGTGCCGAACACCATATATTTT. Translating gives CASRQGVPNTIYF.

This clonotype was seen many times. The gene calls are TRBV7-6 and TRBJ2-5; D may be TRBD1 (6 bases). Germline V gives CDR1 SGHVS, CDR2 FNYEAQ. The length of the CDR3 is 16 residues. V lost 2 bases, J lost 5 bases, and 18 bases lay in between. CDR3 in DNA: TGTGCCAGCAGCTTACAAGCAACAGGGTCGGGGGAGACCCAGTACTTC. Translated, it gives CASSLQATGSGETQYF.

The CDR3 nucleotides read TGTGCCAGCAGCTTGGCGGATAGGATGAACACTGAAGCTTTCTTT. This gives the protein CASSLADRMNTEAFF. The chain joins TRBV5-6 to TRBJ1-1, with unresolved D. V shed 0 bases and J shed 0 bases, with 9 bases lying between them. The germline V gene encodes CDR1 SGHDT and CDR2 YYEEEE. The CDR3 sequence is 15 residues long.

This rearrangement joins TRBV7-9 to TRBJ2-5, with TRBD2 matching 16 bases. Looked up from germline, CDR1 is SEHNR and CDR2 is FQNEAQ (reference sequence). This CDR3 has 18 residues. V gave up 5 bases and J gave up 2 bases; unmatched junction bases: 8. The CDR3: CASSPSPGLAGGQETQYF. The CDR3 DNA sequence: TGTGCCAGCAGCCCCTCTCCGGGACTAGCGGGGGGGCAAGAGACCCAGTACTTC.

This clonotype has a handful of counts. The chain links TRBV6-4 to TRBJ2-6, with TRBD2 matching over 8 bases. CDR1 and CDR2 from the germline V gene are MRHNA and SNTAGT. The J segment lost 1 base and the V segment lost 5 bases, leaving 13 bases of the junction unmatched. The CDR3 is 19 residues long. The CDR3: CASSSVPAGDISGANVLTF. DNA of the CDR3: TGTGCCAGCAGTTCGGTCCCAGCGGGGGATATTTCTGGGGCCAACGTCCTGACTTTC.

The CDR3 here is CASSLLAGDGTDTQYF. The CDR3 DNA reads as TGTGCCAGCAGCTTACTAGCGGGGGATGGGACAGATACGCAGTATTTT. V gene TRBV7-6 combines with J gene TRBJ2-3, with 10 bases matching TRBD2. The J segment lost 3 bases and the V segment lost 2 bases, leaving 5 bases of the junction unmatched. Per germline, CDR1 SGHVS and CDR2 FNYEAQ. This CDR3 has 16 residues.

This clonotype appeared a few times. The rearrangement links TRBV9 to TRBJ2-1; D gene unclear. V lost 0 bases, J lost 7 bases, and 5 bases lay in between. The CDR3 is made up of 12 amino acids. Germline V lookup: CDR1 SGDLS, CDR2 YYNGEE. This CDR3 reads CASSVVENEQFF. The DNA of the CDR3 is TGTGCCAGCAGCGTAGTTGAAAATGAGCAGTTCTTC.